This is a list of T cell receptor beta chains from one sample in a study of T-cell reconstitution after alpha-beta-depleted transplantation in children. TCRdb fed the PCR reads into MiXCR, producing one record per CDR3 protein. The data hold 330,000 or so distinct CDR3 sequences, with 10% observed a single time. The source material was PBMCs, sampled before TCRalphabeta/CD19-depleted stem cell transplant. The receptors originated from a boy less than two years old with acute myeloid leukemia, due to receive a stem cell transplant. Both conserved end residues are part of each CDR3. A D gene is named only where the DNA matches it firmly. Size values are once, few and many counts, or a class for expanded clones, and some rows have none.

v_gene	abundance	d_gene	j_gene	CDR3nt	CDR3aa
TRBV5-1	many	NA	TRBJ2-7	TGTGCCAGCTCAACACAGGGCTACGAGCAGTACTTC	CASSTQGYEQYF
TRBV20-1	many	TRBD1	TRBJ2-5	TGCAGTGCTAGAGAGGACAGGGGCCAGACCCAGTACTTC	CSAREDRGQTQYF
TRBV12-3/TRBV12-4	many	NA	TRBJ1-4	TGTGCCAGCAGTTTCGTACAGGGAAAAGAAAAACTGTTTTTT	CASSFVQGKEKLFF
TRBV7-9	many	NA	TRBJ1-2	TGTGCCAGCAGCTTAGCGGACCCTTGGGGAGACTATGGCTACACCTTC	CASSLADPWGDYGYTF
TRBV19	NA	NA	TRBJ1-1	TGTGCCAGTAGTATGGAGGGGATCACTGAAGCTTTCTTT	CASSMEGITEAFF
TRBV28	many	NA	TRBJ1-6	TGTGCCAGCAGTCCCCCTTTGACGCAATATAATTCACCCCTCCACTTT	CASSPPLTQYNSPLHF
TRBV29-1	many	NA	TRBJ1-3	TGCAGCGTTGAAGTCTTCTCTGGAAACACCATATATTTT	CSVEVFSGNTIYF
TRBV3-1	few	NA	TRBJ1-6	TGTGCCAGCAGCCCCGGAGACAGTCGGAATTCACCCCTCCACTTT	CASSPGDSRNSPLHF
TRBV12-3/TRBV12-4	many	NA	TRBJ2-2	TGTGCCAGCCCCCTCCTTAGTGGCAGGGTGAGGACCGGGGAGCTGTTTTTT	CASPLLSGRVRTGELFF
TRBV13	many	TRBD2	TRBJ2-7	TGTGCCAGCAGCACGACTAGCGGGACCCCCTACGAGCAGTACTTC	CASSTTSGTPYEQYF
TRBV29-1	many	TRBD2	TRBJ2-5	TGCAGCGTTAGCGGGAGCGAGACCCAGTACTTC	CSVSGSETQYF
TRBV29-1	NA	NA	TRBJ1-4	TGCAGCGTTGAAGCGGAAAAACTGTTTTTT	CSVEAEKLFF
TRBV20-1	many	TRBD1	TRBJ2-1	TGCAGTGCTAGAACCACAGGGGGCTCCTACAATGAGCAGTTCTTC	CSARTTGGSYNEQFF
TRBV29-1	many	NA	TRBJ2-7	TGCAGCGTTGGGGGGGCCCCCCTACCCTACGAGCAGTACTTC	CSVGGAPLPYEQYF
TRBV7-9	NA	TRBD2	TRBJ2-1	TGTGCCAGCAGCGCGACTAGCGGGGGGTCCTACAATGAGCAGTTCTTC	CASSATSGGSYNEQFF
TRBV7-9	many	TRBD1	TRBJ1-1	TGTGCCAGCAGCTCCGGGACAGGGGACACTGAAGCTTTCTTT	CASSSGTGDTEAFF
TRBV7-9	many	NA	TRBJ2-3	TGTGCCAGCAGCTGGGCGGAGAGGGATACGCAGTATTTT	CASSWAERDTQYF
TRBV6-2/TRBV6-3	few	NA	TRBJ2-5	TGTGCCAGCAGTTACTCGATGGGACTCGAGACCCAGTACTTC	CASSYSMGLETQYF
TRBV5-1	many	NA	TRBJ1-2	TGCGCCAGCAGAGGACGGAGCTATGGCTACACCTTC	CASRGRSYGYTF
TRBV7-3	many	NA	TRBJ2-1	TGTGCCAGCAGCTTAGGCCCACCTCCCGTCTTCTTC	CASSLGPPPVFF
TRBV7-9	NA	TRBD2	TRBJ2-1	TGTGCCAGCAGCCCTAGCGGGGGGGCAAAGTTCTTC	CASSPSGGAKFF
TRBV3-1	many	NA	TRBJ1-2	TGTGCCAGCAGTCGAGGGGGGCAGACTTACTATGGCTACACCTTC	CASSRGGQTYYGYTF
TRBV29-1	many	TRBD1	TRBJ2-3	TGCAGCGTCACACAGGGGTTTGCAGATACGCAGTATTTT	CSVTQGFADTQYF
TRBV3-1	NA	NA	TRBJ2-3	TGTGCCTGCAGCCAAGTTGGTGCCTGGGTTGGTACGCAGTATTTT	CACSQVGAWVGTQYF
TRBV6-6	few	NA	TRBJ1-1	TGTGCCAGCAGTTATTGGGGGCCTGAAGCTTTCTTT	CASSYWGPEAFF
TRBV28	many	TRBD1	TRBJ1-4	TGTGCCAGCAGTAGACCGGGACAGGGTAGTGAAAAACTGTTTTTT	CASSRPGQGSEKLFF
TRBV28	many	NA	TRBJ2-2	TGTGCCAGCAGTTGGCAGGGCAGCACCGGGGAGCTGTTTTTT	CASSWQGSTGELFF
TRBV4-3	few	TRBD2	TRBJ2-3	TGCGCCAGCAGCCAAGATAGGGGGGGGCTAGCGGGAACAGATACGCAGTATTTT	CASSQDRGGLAGTDTQYF
TRBV3-1	NA	TRBD2	TRBJ2-3	TGTGCCAGCAGCCAACCTCTAGCGGGGTCTAGCACAGATACGCAGTATTTT	CASSQPLAGSSTDTQYF
TRBV5-5	many	TRBD1	TRBJ2-5	TGTGCCAGCAGCAACAGGGGGCAAAGTGAGACCCAGTACTTC	CASSNRGQSETQYF
TRBV5-6	few	TRBD2	TRBJ2-1	TGTGCCAGCAGCCACGGGACTAGCCCGGATGAGCAGTTCTTC	CASSHGTSPDEQFF
TRBV5-1	many	TRBD2	TRBJ2-1	TGCGCCAGCAGCTCCTGGACAGGGAAGATAGCGGGAGGCTACAATGAGCAGTTCTTC	CASSSWTGKIAGGYNEQFF
TRBV7-2	many	NA	TRBJ2-5	TGTGCCAGCAGCTCCCCAAGGGGGGAAGAGACCCAGTACTTC	CASSSPRGEETQYF
TRBV12-3/TRBV12-4	many	NA	TRBJ2-7	TGTGCCAGCAGTTTATCGACAGCCTACGAGCAGTACTTC	CASSLSTAYEQYF
TRBV7-9	many	NA	TRBJ2-7	TGTGCCAGCAGCCCCCGTCTAAACGGGGCTAGCGAGCAGTACTTC	CASSPRLNGASEQYF
TRBV3-1	many	NA	TRBJ2-2	TGTGCCAGCAGCCAAGGGCAAAACACCGGGGAGCTGTTTTTT	CASSQGQNTGELFF
TRBV24-1	many	TRBD1	TRBJ2-2	TGTGCCACCAGTGATTTGGAGGGGACAGGAGGCAACACCGGGGAGCTGTTTTTT	CATSDLEGTGGNTGELFF
TRBV10-3	many	NA	TRBJ2-5	TGTGCCATCAGTGAACCGGGCCGTCAAGAGACCCAGTACTTC	CAISEPGRQETQYF
TRBV24-1	many	TRBD2	TRBJ2-2	TGTGCCACCAGTGACGTTCCGGGACTAGATAAACCCGGGGAGCTGTTTTTT	CATSDVPGLDKPGELFF
TRBV15	few	NA	TRBJ2-2	TGTGCCACCAGCAGAGATCTCCCTCGAAGGGCCGCGAACACCGGGGAGCTGTTTTTT	CATSRDLPRRAANTGELFF
TRBV7-9	NA	TRBD1	TRBJ1-6	TGTGCCAGCAGCTTAGTCCTTCCAGGGGGTTGGAATTCACCCCTCCACTTT	CASSLVLPGGWNSPLHF
TRBV7-3	many	NA	TRBJ2-3	TGTGCCAGCAGCCCAACCATTTGGGTAGATACGCAGTATTTT	CASSPTIWVDTQYF
TRBV5-1	NA	TRBD2	TRBJ2-3	TGCGCCAGCAGCTTGGAACCTAGCGGGCGACCTACAACGCAGTATTTT	CASSLEPSGRPTTQYF
TRBV4-3	NA	NA	TRBJ2-2	TGCGCCAGCAGCCAAGTTGCAGTCATCACCGGGGAGCTGTTTTTT	CASSQVAVITGELFF
TRBV9	many	TRBD2	TRBJ2-1	TGTGCCAGCAGCGGATCCGGGACTAGCGGGGGTAGCTCCTACAATGAGCAGTTCTTC	CASSGSGTSGGSSYNEQFF
TRBV5-1	many	NA	TRBJ2-1	TGCGCCAGCAGCTTGGCACAGAGATACAATGAGCAGTTCTTC	CASSLAQRYNEQFF
TRBV11-2	few	NA	TRBJ1-6	TGTGCCAGCAGCCCGAAGACAGGACGTAATTCACCCCTCCACTTT	CASSPKTGRNSPLHF
TRBV6-2/TRBV6-3	many	NA	TRBJ2-7	TGTGCCAGCAGTTCAACTAGTTCCAGCTACGAGCAGTACTTC	CASSSTSSSYEQYF
TRBV12-3/TRBV12-4	many	NA	TRBJ2-7	TGTGCCAGCAGTTTCTCCGAGACGGCACCCTACGAGCAGTACTTC	CASSFSETAPYEQYF
TRBV27	many	NA	TRBJ2-1	TGTGCCAGCAGTTTATCGGGCAGGGTTTATGGTGAGCAGTTCTTC	CASSLSGRVYGEQFF
TRBV20-1	few	NA	TRBJ2-7	TGCAGTGCTAGAGATCCCGGCGGAAGGGGCGAGCAGTACTTC	CSARDPGGRGEQYF
TRBV5-6	NA	TRBD2	TRBJ2-5	TGTGCCAGCAGTCGTACTAGCGTCGGAGAGACCCAGTACTTC	CASSRTSVGETQYF
TRBV27	NA	TRBD2	TRBJ2-7	TGTGCCAGCAGTTTAGTGTGGACTAGCGGGAGGGCCTACGAGAAGTACTTC	CASSLVWTSGRAYEKYF
TRBV29-1	NA	TRBD2	TRBJ2-3	TGCAGCGTTGAAGGGTACACTAGCGGGGTCACAGATACGCAGTATTTT	CSVEGYTSGVTDTQYF
TRBV4-3	many	TRBD1	TRBJ2-5	TGCGCCAGCAGCCAAGATTCTACAGGGGGAATGGAAGAGACCCAGTACTTC	CASSQDSTGGMEETQYF
TRBV20-1	many	TRBD2	TRBJ2-1	TGCAGTGCCAGAGGACTAGCCGACTACAATGAGCAGTTCTTC	CSARGLADYNEQFF